This TCR beta chain is drawn from a study of T-cell memory formation after mild COVID-19. Broader study findings: Clones contracting across day 15 to 85 had a balanced CD4/CD8 profile; later expanding clones leaned CD4+.

TCRdb reprocessed the 5' RACE reads via MiXCR and lists one record per CDR3 protein. The sample has some 300,000 distinct CDR3 sequences, 20% to 25% seen once; the top ten hold around 20%. With respect to this clonotype: Its target is not known.

The receptor was isolated from a man aged 18 to 29 who had mild COVID-19 (a few samples of this study predate the infection). Cell type and time point are not known. Sequenced input: PBMCs or a T cell subset sorted from them (not recorded which).

The CDR3 reads CASSFTPGERETQYF. CDR3 sequence (DNA): TGTGCCAGCAGTTTCACTCCAGGGGAGAGGGAGACCCAGTACTTC. This chain uses TRBV6-5 with TRBJ2-5; maybe TRBD1 (6 bases). CDR1 is MNHEY and CDR2 is SVGAGI in the germline V gene. The CDR3 sequence is 15 residues long. V was pared by 4 bases and J by 5 bases, with 17 bases between.